The 6 T cell receptor beta chains below all came from one sample that was sequenced in a study of T-cell memory formation after mild COVID-19. TCRdb itself ran the 5' RACE reads through MiXCR, one entry per CDR3 protein. The table shows fewer than 150,000 distinct CDR3 sequences, with 14% occurring only once. The sample was PBMCs or a T cell subset sorted from them (not recorded which). These receptor sequences come from an adult woman who had mild COVID-19 (a few samples of this study predate the infection). Cell type and time point are not known.

This clonotype occurred a few times. The chain carries TRBV5-1 and TRBJ2-1, with D perhaps TRBD1 (5 bases). There are 18 residues in the CDR3. The V gene's germline CDR1 is SGHRS and CDR2 YFSETQ. The V gene lost 3 bases and the J gene lost 0 bases, with 19 bases spanning the gap. The DNA of the CDR3 is TGCGCCAGCAGCTCTCCCCACCATCAGGGCCCCTCCTACAATGAGCAGTTCTTC. Its translation is CASSSPHHQGPSYNEQFF.

The chain joins TRBV9 to TRBJ1-5; D gene uncertain. The ends were cut back, 0 bases at V and 4 bases at J, with 8 bases in the middle. CDR3 length equals 14 residues. Germline V gene data show CDR1 as SGDLS and CDR2 as YYNGEE. The CDR3, as DNA: TGTGCCAGCAGCGTAGGCGGGGAGAATCAGCCCCAGCATTTT. Its translation is CASSVGGENQPQHF.

This clonotype was picked up one time. The rearrangement joins TRBV6-2 or TRBV6-3 to TRBJ2-1, with D perhaps matching TRBD1 or TRBD2 (5 bases each). The V end was cut by 6 bases, the J end by 6 bases, with 18 bases between. The CDR3 is 15 residues long. Looked up from germline, CDR1 is MNHEY and CDR2 is SVGEGT. The CDR3 loop is CASSPGTAWGNEQFF. CDR3 DNA: TGTGCCAGCAGCCCTGGGACCGCGTGGGGCAATGAGCAGTTCTTC.

The chain uses TRBV9 and TRBJ2-7, with D perhaps TRBD1 (6 bases). CDR3 length: 15 residues. The V gene's germline CDR1 is SGDLS and CDR2 YYNGEE. Trimming removed 4 bases at V and 6 bases at J, with 20 bases between. The CDR3 DNA follows: TGTGCCAGCAGCACCTATACAGACAGGTCAGGCGAGCAGTACTTC. Translation gives CASSTYTDRSGEQYF.

This chain links TRBV2 with TRBJ2-3; D unclear. In germline, CDR1 is SNHLY, CDR2 FYNNEI. This CDR3 region has 11 residues. The ends were cut back, 8 bases at V and 7 bases at J, with 10 bases in the middle. Written as DNA, the CDR3 is TGTGCCAGCGAAGGATCCTATACGCAGTATTTT. It is translated as CASEGSYTQYF.

There are a few counts of this clonotype. The rearrangement joins TRBV7-9 to TRBJ2-7; TRBD2 matches 10 bases. Germline V lookup: CDR1 SEHNR, CDR2 FQNEAQ (reference sequence). V trimming: 0 bases; J trimming: 6 bases; junction bases outside the gene matches: 8. CDR3 length: 16 amino acids. The CDR3 here is CASSLAPASGRGEQYF. The DNA of the CDR3 is TGTGCCAGCAGCTTAGCCCCCGCTAGCGGGAGAGGCGAGCAGTACTTC.